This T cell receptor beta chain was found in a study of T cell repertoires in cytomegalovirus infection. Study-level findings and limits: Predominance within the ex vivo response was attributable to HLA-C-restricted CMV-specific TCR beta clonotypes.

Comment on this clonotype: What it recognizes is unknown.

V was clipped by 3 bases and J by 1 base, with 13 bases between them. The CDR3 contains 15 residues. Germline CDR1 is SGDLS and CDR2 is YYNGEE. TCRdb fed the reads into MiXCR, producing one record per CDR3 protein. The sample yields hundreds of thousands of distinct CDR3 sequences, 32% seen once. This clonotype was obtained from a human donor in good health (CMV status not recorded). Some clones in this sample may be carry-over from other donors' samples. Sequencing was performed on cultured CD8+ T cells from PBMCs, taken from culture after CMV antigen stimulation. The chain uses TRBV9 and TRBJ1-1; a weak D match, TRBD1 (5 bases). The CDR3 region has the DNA TGTGCCAGCAGCGCCGAGAGGGGATGGAACACTGAAGCTTTCTTT. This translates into CASSAERGWNTEAFF.